The sequence of this T cell receptor (beta chain) was determined in a study of shared clonotypes between healthy human individuals (dated by TCRdb to the early 2020s). At the level of the whole study: The cohort comprised a couple of women and a few men aged 18 to 49 years. Leukapheresis yielded between about 0.85 and 9 billion PBMCs per donor. The study deeply sequenced blood TCR repertoires of five healthy adults to estimate repertoire size and the extent of clonotype sharing between individuals. Libraries were prepared and TCR repertoires were sequenced by different laboratories using diverse techniques, in order to increase sequencing depth and limit assay-specific biases. For each donor, three plates each were used for CD4 naive and CD4 memory, two plates were used for CD8 naive, and one plate was used for CD8 memory.

Overall study results and their limits: When four donors were compared, the shared fraction of clonotypes was 5% to 6.5% for naive CD4, approximately 3.5% for naive CD8, 2.3% for memory CD4, and 0.4% for memory CD8. The small number of donors limited the genetic and exposure-history diversity represented. Estimated clonotype richness was generally larger for naive than for memory subsets. Based on pairwise subsampling, the degree of clonotype sharing among donors was expected to be affected by sequencing depth. Sampling was limited to blood, and TCR repertoires in tissue likely differ from TCR repertoires in blood. Clonotypes shared by all four sorted-subset donors showed higher generation probabilities than non-shared clonotypes. Rarefaction of sorted-subset datasets indicated incomplete sequencing despite the large sequencing depth.

Healthy HIV-negative adults with no recently reported acute infections or vaccinations were included as donors. All donors were Caucasian adults living in Nashville, Tennessee, USA. CD4+ T cells were enriched by magnetic negative selection; naive cells were then positively selected on CD45RA, and the negative fraction formed the memory subset. Blood was collected by leukapheresis, and PBMCs were isolated by Ficoll-Histopaque density gradient centrifugation and then cryopreserved in liquid nitrogen vapor phase. Analytical flow cytometry was used to check the purity and quantity of every magnetically sorted T cell population. Each sorted fraction had its genomic DNA isolated and then quantified by UV absorbance on a Nanodrop 2000c. Germline trimming: 3 bases from V, 11 bases from J; junction bases outside gene matches: 13. The germline V gene yields MDHEN for CDR1 and SYDVKM for CDR2. Taken from cysteine to phenylalanine, the CDR3 has 15 residues. Kept here is only the CDR3 DNA, which spans 45 bases and is read in frame from base 1.

TCR CDR3 regions were amplified from genomic DNA by multiplex PCR using the deep immunoSEQ assay. Genomic DNA extracted from each cell subset was distributed evenly over all wells of several immunoSEQ 96-well plates, and each plate served as one replicate. For sorted subsets, approximately 200 ng of genomic DNA, equivalent to some 33,000 T cell genomes, went into each replicate PCR. The purified libraries were quantified using a Qubit 3.0 fluorometer, sized with a Bioanalyzer 2100, and then quantified again using the KAPA Library Quantification kit. Every immunoSEQ 96-well plate was sequenced on a dedicated single-read 150-cycle Illumina NextSeq 550 flow cell. In the source study's methods: The immunoSEQ output contained only junctional sequences without quality scores, so filtering could not match that applied to full-length reads. To assign V/J genes and CDR3, sequences were annotated against IMGT germline references using PyIR, a Python wrapper for IgBLAST v1.9. Any read was removed if the V/J assignment was weak (E-value above 1e-6), the CDR3 was missing, or the read contained stop codons, out-of-frame junctions, or ambiguous translated residues. A V3J clonotype was defined by an identical inferred V gene, J gene, and CDR3 amino acid sequence. Percentage overlap between repertoires was computed as shared unique clonotypes divided by the size of the smaller repertoire. RTK rarefaction, the Chao1 estimator, and Recon v2.1 estimates of unobserved clonotypes were used to assess repertoire richness. For all TCRbeta clonotypes obtained by the gDNA method from a few donors, generation probabilities were computed with OLGA. TCRdb took over this immuneACCESS table, retaining in-frame rearrangements with V and J assigned. Such tables are incomplete; in checked studies, under half of the missing clones stem from an unresolved V gene, and the remainder is unexplained. V, J and clone size reflect that table, while D and trimming were determined from the DNA. In this sample the table shows some 550,000 clones, more than 95% of which occur a single time. Less than 0.065% of the sample is in the top ten clones.

A note on this clone: Its antigen has not been determined. Base qualities are not provided; no much larger clone lies one nucleotide away.

This receptor chain uses TRBV28 and TRBJ2-1; 7 bases in between match TRBD2. The sequence derives from a woman under 40 in good health. The source material was naive CD4+ T cells sorted from blood. Reading the label with the study, this specimen's cell subset or site is: CD45RA+ positively selected. The CDR3 has the sequence CASSLDGGFSGKQFF. DNA sequence: TGTGCCAGCAGTTTGGACGGGGGGTTTAGCGGAAAGCAGTTCTTC.